This TCR beta chain was sequenced for a study of blood T cell repertoires in COVID-19. Study at large: Sites across the United States, Italy and Spain contributed samples from acute and convalescent COVID-19. Sources were T cells, B-cell-depleted T cells, or PBMCs; the material itself was cDNA or gDNA.

Original processing methods: Counts of nucleated cells, estimated from reference gene primer amplification, were obtained. Assay: immunoSEQ multiplex PCR; the TCRdb copy retains only in-frame clones and omits some. The V and J calls and clone size are taken from that table; D and trimming were inferred from the DNA. This sample carries some 98,000 clones, around 82% of them seen once, and the ten largest clones take around 9.9%. V was trimmed by 9 bases and J by 0 bases, leaving 9 bases between them. Germline V gene sequence: CDR1 LGHNT, CDR2 FRNRAP. The CDR3 spans 14 residues. This TCR came from a man between 65 and 85 years old with active or convalescent COVID-19. The V and J genes are TRBV12-5 and TRBJ1-6; D remains ambiguous. What was sequenced was peripheral blood. The DNA of the CDR3 is TGTGCTAGCTTCCCGGGCTCCTATAATTCACCCCTCCACTTT. Translated: CASFPGSYNSPLHF. The entire variable domain, with the rest obtained from reference TRBV12-5 and TRBJ1-6, is as follows: DARVTQTPRHKVTEMGQEVTMRCQPILGHNTVFWYRQTMMQGLELLAYFRNRAPLDDSGMPKDRFSAEMPDATLATLKIQPSEPRDSAVYFCASFPGSYNSPLHFGNGTRLTVT.